This TCR beta chain derives from a study of shared clonotypes between healthy human individuals (TCRdb year 2020). Notes on the research overall: The cohort comprised two women and three men aged 18 to 49 years. For each donor, three plates each were used for CD4 naive and CD4 memory, two plates were used for CD8 naive, and one plate was used for CD8 memory. Blood TCR repertoires of several healthy adults were deeply sequenced to estimate repertoire size and the extent of clonotype sharing between individuals. Libraries were prepared and TCR repertoires were sequenced by different laboratories using diverse techniques, in order to increase sequencing depth and limit assay-specific biases. Leukapheresis yielded between about 0.8 and 9.5 billion PBMCs per donor.

From a lookup of the germline V gene, CDR1 and CDR2 are SGHRS and YFSETQ. At the junction V is shortened by 0 bases and J by 0 bases; bases outside the gene matches: 3. From its cysteine to its phenylalanine, the CDR3 spans 16 amino acids. Only the CDR3 portion is preserved as DNA: 48 bases, with reading frame beginning at the first base. Healthy HIV-negative adults with no recently reported acute infections or vaccinations were included as donors. Only Caucasian adults living in Nashville, Tennessee, USA were represented among the donors. CD4+ T cells were enriched by magnetic negative selection, after which naive cells were positively selected on CD45RA and the negative fraction was taken as the memory subset. Blood was collected by leukapheresis, and PBMCs were isolated by Ficoll-Histopaque density gradient centrifugation and then cryopreserved in liquid nitrogen vapor phase. Analytical flow cytometry was used to check the purity and quantity of each magnetically sorted T cell population. Genomic DNA was isolated from each sorted fraction and quantified by UV absorbance on a Nanodrop 2000c.

This clone has just one count. Its antigen target is currently unknown. A much larger clone differs by one base, so this may be a read error. Other DNA sequences in this sample translate to the same CDR3. The research as a whole found: Compared with non-shared clonotypes, clonotypes shared by all four sorted-subset donors had higher generation probabilities. Based on pairwise subsampling, the degree of clonotype sharing among donors was expected to be affected by sequencing depth. Rarefaction of sorted-subset datasets indicated incomplete sequencing despite the large sequencing depth. Sampling was restricted to blood, and TCR repertoires in tissue are likely to differ from TCR repertoires in blood. The genetic and exposure-history diversity represented was limited by the small number of donors. Larger estimated clonotype richness was generally found for naive subsets than for memory subsets. Across a few donors, around 5% of naive CD4, roughly 3.8% of naive CD8, approximately 2.5% of memory CD4, and approximately 0.4% of memory CD8 clonotypes were shared.

Using the deep immunoSEQ assay, multiplex PCR amplified TCR CDR3 regions from genomic DNA. Genomic DNA extracted from each cell subset was distributed evenly over all wells of several immunoSEQ 96-well plates, and each plate served as one replicate. For sorted subsets, about 200 ng genomic DNA, equal to some 28,000 T cell genomes, was loaded into each replicate PCR. Purified libraries were measured with a Qubit 3.0 fluorometer, size-checked on a Bioanalyzer 2100, and measured again with the KAPA Library Quantification kit. Each immunoSEQ 96-well plate was sequenced on its own single-read 150-cycle Illumina NextSeq 550 flow cell. As for how the authors treated the data: Because the immunoSEQ output included only junctional sequences and no quality scores, the filtering could not be the same as the filtering used for full-length reads. Sequences were annotated with PyIR, a Python wrapper for IgBLAST v1.9, using IMGT germline references to assign V/J genes and CDR3. Reads were filtered out if the reads had weak V/J assignments (E-value above 1e-6), no CDR3, stop codons, out-of-frame junctions, or ambiguous translated residues. V3J clonotypes were defined by identical inferred V gene, J gene, and CDR3 amino acid sequence. Percentage overlap between repertoires was calculated by dividing the number of shared unique clonotypes by the size of the smaller repertoire. Richness of each repertoire was evaluated using RTK rarefaction, the Chao1 estimator, and Recon v2.1 estimates of unobserved clonotypes. Generation probabilities for all TCRbeta clonotypes obtained by the gDNA method from a handful of donors were computed using OLGA. Here the immuneACCESS table is served through TCRdb, limited to in-frame sequences with V and J called. Missing clones are a known gap in these copies; in checked studies unresolved V genes cover under half, and the rest lacks a known reason. V, J and clone size reflect that table, while D and trimming were determined from the DNA. This sample gives about 640,000 clones in total; 55% to 75% of them show up just once. About 2% of the sample is held by the ten biggest clonotypes.

The clonotype comes from a woman between 25 and 40 years old in good health. Recombination connected TRBV5-1 to TRBJ2-3; the central 8 bases match TRBD2. Sequencing input: memory CD4+ T cells sorted from blood. The cell subset or site label corresponds to: CD45RA-negative fraction. The DNA sequence reads TGCGCCAGCAGCTTGGGGGCTAGCGGGAGCACAGATACGCAGTATTTT. Its protein product is CASSLGASGSTDTQYF.